This T cell receptor beta chain derives from a study of cytotoxic CD8 clonotypes in ibrutinib-treated CLL. Regarding the study as a whole: Samples from sustained-remission and progressing patients were taken at different times.

PBMCs were cryopreserved, and approximately 2 micrograms of genomic DNA from them went into TCR beta libraries. This table comes from immunoSEQ multiplex PCR, and its TCRdb copy is limited to in-frame clones, with some not included. The sample shows 150,000 to 200,000 clones, 84% of them seen only once. Points on this clone: Its cognate antigen is unknown.

The CDR3 has 15 residues. With V trimmed by 4 bases and J by 0 bases, 6 bases remained unmatched. CDR1 is SGHRS and CDR2 is YFSETQ in the germline V gene. The clonotype was recovered from a human donor with chronic lymphocytic leukemia. The chain recombines TRBV5-1 with TRBJ2-7; TRBD1 aligns across 8 bases. The sequences come from PBMCs, collected after 24 months of ibrutinib treatment. DNA of the CDR3: TGCGCCAGCAGCCCGATGGACAGGGTCTCCTACGAGCAGTACTTC. As protein: CASSPMDRVSYEQYF.